A single sample gave rise to the 5 T cell receptor beta chains below, sequenced in a study of blood T cell repertoires in COVID-19. Data came from immunoSEQ multiplex PCR; TCRdb stores just in-frame clones and leaves some out. Of approximately 200,000 clones in the sample, about 87% were seen once. The specimen sequenced was peripheral blood. The receptor source for this set is a man in his fifties or sixties who had recovered from COVID-19.

The chain employs TRBV5-1 and TRBJ2-2, with TRBD1 identical over 8 bases. This CDR3 is built from 15 residues. J was trimmed by 3 bases and V by 3 bases; bases with no gene match: 4. The germline CDR1 and CDR2 sequences are SGHRS and YFSETQ. CDR3 protein: CASSSQGAYTGELFF. CDR3 DNA: TGCGCCAGCAGCTCCCAGGGGGCTTACACCGGGGAGCTGTTTTTT.

The chain joins TRBV30 to TRBJ1-6; no definite D call. This CDR3 spans 14 amino acids. V was pared by 0 bases and J by 9 bases, with 12 bases between. From germline, CDR1 is GTSNPN and CDR2 SVGIG (reference sequence). CDR3 bases: TGTGCCTGGAGTGTAGGTTTATCGGGTTCACCCCTCCACTTT. This translates into CAWSVGLSGSPLHF.

This clone appeared a few times. The rearrangement uses TRBV27 and TRBJ2-3, with D perhaps matching TRBD2 (6 bases). Germline-derived CDR1 and CDR2 are MNHEY and SMNVEV (reference sequence). V was shortened by 9 bases and J by 3 bases, with 13 bases between the two germline ends. This CDR3 is built from 13 residues. CDR3 sequence (DNA): TGTGCCAGTAGGAGGAGCGGGACAGATACGCAGTATTTT. It translates to CASRRSGTDTQYF.

This clone turned up a few times. This chain joins TRBV3-1 (or the pseudogene TRBV3-2) and TRBJ2-7; 12 bases fit TRBD2. The CDR3 is 15 amino acids. V lost 5 bases to trimming and J lost 6 bases; unmatched junction nucleotides: 8. CDR1 is LGHDT and CDR2 is YNNKEL in the germline V gene (reference sequence). Here the CDR3 reads CASSTRLAGVGEQYF. The CDR3 coding sequence is TGTGCCAGCAGCACACGACTAGCGGGAGTAGGCGAGCAGTACTTC.

The DNA for the CDR3 is TGTGCCAGCAGCGTAGCTTGTCTTGAGCTGGACAGGGAATATAGCAATCAGCCCCAGCATTTT. This codes for CASSVACLELDREYSNQPQHF. V is TRBV9 and J is TRBJ1-5; 8 nucleotides agree with TRBD1. Trimming took 0 bases from V and 0 from J; bases not matched to a gene: 17. The CDR3 extends over 21 amino acids. Germline V gene lookup returns CDR1 SGDLS and CDR2 YYNGEE.